This T cell receptor beta chain emerged from a study of control samples from healthy donors and cancer patients. Germline CDR1 and CDR2: MNHEY and SVGEGT. CDR3 size: 14 residues. V was pared by 6 bases and J by 1 base, with 12 bases between. TCRdb's copy holds only in-frame clones and misses some; the assay was immunoSEQ multiplex PCR. The top ten clones hold 6% to 9% of a sample with about 140,000 clones, more than 80% of them seen once. V usage is TRBV6-2 or TRBV6-3 and J usage is TRBJ1-1, with D unresolved. The TCR comes from a man younger than 35 in good health. The material sequenced was blood. The DNA for the CDR3 is TGTGCCAGCAGCCCCGGGCGGTCGAACACTGAAGCTTTCTTT. This sequence encodes CASSPGRSNTEAFF.